This paragraph reports one T cell receptor (beta chain). Its specificity is not known. Sequencing was done on patients that had shown CD8+CD57+ cell expansion by flow cytometry. TCR beta VDJ and CDR3 profiling used genomic DNA as template. A single record per CDR3 protein comes from TCRdb applying MiXCR to the reads. The table includes some 150,000 distinct CDR3 sequences, about 45% detected once. Germline assignment: CDR1 SNHLY and CDR2 FYNNEI. CDR3 length: 12 amino acids. V lost 2 bases and J lost 5, with 6 bases in between. The data are from a study of CD8+CD57+ T cells in acquired aplastic anemia. Study-level background: DNA from sorted CD4+ and CD8+ cells averaged around 3.5 ug.

Study findings and constraints: Patients and controls had in common twenty-nine CD8+ CDR3 sequences.

The TCR originated in a human donor with aplastic anemia. The sample consisted of sorted CD4+, CD8+, or CD8+CD57+ T cells (not recorded which) from PBMCs. The chain couples TRBV2 to TRBJ1-2; D call uncertain. CDR3 DNA sequence: TGTGCCAGCAGTGAAAGGGATTATGGCTACACCTTC. This translates into CASSERDYGYTF.